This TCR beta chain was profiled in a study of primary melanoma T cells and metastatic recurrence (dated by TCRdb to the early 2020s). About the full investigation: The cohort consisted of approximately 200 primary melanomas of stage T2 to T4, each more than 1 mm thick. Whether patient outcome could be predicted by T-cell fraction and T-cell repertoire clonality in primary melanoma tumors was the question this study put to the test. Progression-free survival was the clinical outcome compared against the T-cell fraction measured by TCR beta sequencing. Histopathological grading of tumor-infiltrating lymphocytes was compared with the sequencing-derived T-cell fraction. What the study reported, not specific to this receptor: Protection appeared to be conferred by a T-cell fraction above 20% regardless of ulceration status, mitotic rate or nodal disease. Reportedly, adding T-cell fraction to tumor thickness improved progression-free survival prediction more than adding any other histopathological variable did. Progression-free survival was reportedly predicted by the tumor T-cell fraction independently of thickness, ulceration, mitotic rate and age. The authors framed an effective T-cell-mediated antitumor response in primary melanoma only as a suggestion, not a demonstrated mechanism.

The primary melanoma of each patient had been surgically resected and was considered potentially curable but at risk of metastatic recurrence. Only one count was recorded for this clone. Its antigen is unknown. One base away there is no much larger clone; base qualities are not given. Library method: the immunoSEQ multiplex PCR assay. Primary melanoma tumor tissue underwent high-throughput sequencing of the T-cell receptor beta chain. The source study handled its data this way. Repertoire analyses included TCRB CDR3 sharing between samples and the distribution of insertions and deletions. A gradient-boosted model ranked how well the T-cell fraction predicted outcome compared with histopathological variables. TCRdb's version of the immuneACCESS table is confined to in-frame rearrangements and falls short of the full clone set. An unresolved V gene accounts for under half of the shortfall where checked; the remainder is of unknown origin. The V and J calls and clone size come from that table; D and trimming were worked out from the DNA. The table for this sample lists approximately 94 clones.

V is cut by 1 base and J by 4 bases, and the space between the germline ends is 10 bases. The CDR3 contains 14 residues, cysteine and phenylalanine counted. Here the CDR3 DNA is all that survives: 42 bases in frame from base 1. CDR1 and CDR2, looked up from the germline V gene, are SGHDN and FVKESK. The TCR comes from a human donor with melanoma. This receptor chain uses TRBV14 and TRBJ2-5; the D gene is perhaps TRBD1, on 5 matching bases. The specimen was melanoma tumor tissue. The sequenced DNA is TGTGCCAGCAGCCAAGGGGGCAGATCAGAGACCCAGTACTTC. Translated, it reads CASSQGGRSETQYF. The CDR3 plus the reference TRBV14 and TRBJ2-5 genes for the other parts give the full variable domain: EAGVTQFPSHSVIEKGQTVTLRCDPISGHDNLYWYRRVMGKEIKFLLHFVKESKQDESGMPNNRFLAERTGGTYSTLKVQPAELEDSGVYFCASSQGGRSETQYFGPGTRLLVL.